Each of the 13 T cell receptor beta chains below was sequenced from the same sample in a study of T cells in Graves' hyperthyroidism and ophthalmopathy. The CDR3 regions of TCR beta were amplified from RNA transcripts. TCR CDR3 underwent first-round RT-PCR with the HTBI primer set. Each CDR3 protein is one row after TCRdb ran MiXCR on the multiplex PCR reads. The profile shows hundreds of thousands of distinct CDR3 sequences, more than 30% of them singletons. Input material: blood. The receptors originated from a man aged 18 to 35 with Graves' hyperthyroidism.

The gene calls are TRBV25-1 and TRBJ1-2; TRBD1 matches 7 bases. Germline V gene data show CDR1 as MGHDK and CDR2 as SYGVNS. CDR3 length: 14 amino acids. V dropped 6 bases and J dropped 2; count of bases not matched to a gene: 6. The CDR3 DNA follows: TGTGCCAGCAGCGTACGGACAGGAAACTATGGCTACACCTTC. Translated, it gives CASSVRTGNYGYTF.

V usage is TRBV6-5 and J usage is TRBJ1-6, with TRBD1 identical over 8 bases. Per germline, CDR1 MNHEY and CDR2 SVGAGI. Germline trimming cut 5 bases from V and 8 bases from J; bases unmatched to any gene: 8. This CDR3 comprises 15 residues. The CDR3 DNA reads as TGTGCCAGCAGTGAACCCGGACAGGGAGATTCACCCCTCCACTTT. This gives the protein CASSEPGQGDSPLHF.

About this clonotype itself: One junction end disagrees with the germline gene, perhaps due to a read error. The gene calls are TRBV10-3 and TRBJ1-5, with D tentatively TRBD1 (6 bases). The germline gives CDR1 ENHRY, CDR2 SYGVKD. CDR3 length: 18 amino acids. The CDR3 loop is CASSELQGGLYSNQPQHF. Written as DNA, the CDR3 is TGTGCCAGCAGTGAATTACAGGGAGGGCTTTATAGCAATCAGCCCCAGCATTTT.

This clonotype was observed at least ten times. The chain employs TRBV19 and TRBJ2-6, with D perhaps TRBD2 (5 bases). Germline CDR1 is LNHDA and CDR2 is SQIVND (reference sequence). The CDR3 contains 14 residues. With 6 bases removed from V and 4 bases from J, the gap between germline ends came to 10 bases. CDR3 in amino acids: CASSPEGGANVLTF. CDR3 DNA: TGTGCCAGTAGCCCTGAGGGAGGGGCCAACGTCCTGACTTTC.

This clonotype was observed a few times. The chain has TRBV24-1 and TRBJ2-5; a weak D match, TRBD2 (5 bases). This CDR3 comprises 15 residues. Germline CDR1 KGHDR, CDR2 SFDVKD. V lost 5 bases to trimming and J lost 4 bases, with 16 bases between them. In nucleotides, the CDR3 is TGTGCCACCAGTGTTGGCGGAGCGAGCGGAGAGACCCAGTACTTC. Protein sequence: CATSVGGASGETQYF.

This clonotype appeared many times. The chain joins TRBV2 to TRBJ1-5; unclear D gene. Trimming cost V 3 bases and J 2 bases, with 5 bases left between them. This CDR3 spans 13 amino acids. Germline CDR1 is SNHLY and CDR2 is FYNNEI. DNA for the CDR3: TGTGCCAGCAGTGATGACGGCAATCAGCCCCAGCATTTT. This translates into CASSDDGNQPQHF.

V usage is TRBV5-5 and J usage is TRBJ1-5, with D unresolved. V was pared by 0 bases and J by 4 bases, with 11 bases between. This CDR3 has 15 residues. Germline-derived CDR1 and CDR2 are SGHKS and YYEKEE (reference sequence). The CDR3, as DNA: TGTGCCAGCAGCTTGGCCGGGAAAGGGAATCAGCCCCAGCATTTT. Its protein product is CASSLAGKGNQPQHF.

As concerns this clonotype: Being one base from a much bigger clone, this may be a read error. The genes are TRBV7-9 and TRBJ1-1; tentatively, D is TRBD1 (5 bases). The CDR3 runs 14 residues. Trimming took off 2 bases at V and 5 bases at J, with 12 bases between the two ends. Germline CDR1 reads SEHNR; CDR2 reads FQNEAQ (reference sequence). The CDR3, as DNA: TGTGCCAGCAGCTTACCGGGGGATCGGACTGAAGCTTTCTTT. Encoded protein: CASSLPGDRTEAFF.

Comments on this clonotype: One base away lies a much larger clone, so this may be a sequencing read error. The CDR3 reads CASSLVSVKQYF. DNA for the CDR3: TGTGCCAGCAGCTTGGTATCGGTCAAGCAGTACTTC. V is TRBV11-2 and J is TRBJ2-7; D remains unclear. The CDR3 loop spans 12 amino acids. CDR1 and CDR2 from the germline V gene are SGHAT and FQNNGV. V was trimmed by 3 bases and J by 8 bases, leaving 11 bases between them.

This clonotype has more than one count but fewer than ten. The germline gene is not matched at one end of the junction; a read error may be the cause. The CDR3 region is CASSPGLGTYEQYF. CDR3 nucleotide sequence: TGCGCCAGCAGCCCCGGACTAGGGACCTACGAGCAGTACTTC. The chain links TRBV7-8 to TRBJ2-7; 7 bases are a match to TRBD2. The CDR3 is made up of 14 amino acids. Per germline, CDR1 SGHVS and CDR2 FQNEAQ.

The chain recombines TRBV7-6 with TRBJ2-7, with TRBD1 matching 7 bases. The germline V gene has CDR1 SGHVS and CDR2 FNYEAQ. After removal of 4 bases from V and 0 bases from J, the junction contained 24 bases not matched to a gene. This CDR3 is built from 21 residues. DNA of the CDR3: TGTGCCAGCAGCTCTGGCCCCACCGGGACAGCTTATTCCCTCATCTCCTACGAGCAGTACTTC. Its translation: CASSSGPTGTAYSLISYEQYF.

CDR3 region: CSAKGHLGNTIYF. CDR3 sequence (DNA): TGCAGTGCCAAGGGGCACTTAGGAAACACCATATATTTT. This chain uses TRBV20-1 with TRBJ1-3, with a weak D call TRBD1 (5 bases). V gave up 6 bases and J gave up 4 bases, with 13 bases separating them. This CDR3 spans 13 amino acids. Germline V gives CDR1 DFQATT, CDR2 SNEGSKA (reference sequence).

This clonotype was observed a few times. The chain uses TRBV4-3 and TRBJ2-7; the D gene is possibly TRBD1 (5 bases). CDR3 size: 15 residues. Trimming shortened V by 3 bases and J by 2 bases, and 14 bases separated the two germline ends. Germline V gives CDR1 LGHNA, CDR2 YSLEER. The CDR3 sequence is CASSQGQDLTYEQYF. CDR3 coding DNA: TGCGCCAGCAGCCAGGGGCAGGACCTTACCTACGAGCAGTACTTC.